This T cell receptor beta chain was observed in a study of blood T cell repertoires in COVID-19. Across the study: From T cells, B-cell-depleted T cells, or PBMCs came the material, which was cDNA or gDNA.

This CDR3 comprises 14 residues. Trimming removed 0 bases from V and 9 bases from J, with 12 bases in between. The germline V gene has CDR1 LGHDT and CDR2 YNNKEL (reference sequence). The protocol was immunoSEQ multiplex PCR, while the TCRdb copy is restricted to in-frame clones and leaves out a portion. The sample contains roughly 250,000 clones, around 90% of which appear only once. The gene calls are TRBV3-1 (or the pseudogene TRBV3-2) and TRBJ2-1; D gene unclear. Material: peripheral blood. The sequence derives from a man aged 55 to 70 who had recovered from COVID-19. CDR3 nucleotides: TGTGCCAGCAGCCAAGATTCGTCGTCGGGTGAGCAGTTCTTC. Amino acid sequence: CASSQDSSSGEQFF.